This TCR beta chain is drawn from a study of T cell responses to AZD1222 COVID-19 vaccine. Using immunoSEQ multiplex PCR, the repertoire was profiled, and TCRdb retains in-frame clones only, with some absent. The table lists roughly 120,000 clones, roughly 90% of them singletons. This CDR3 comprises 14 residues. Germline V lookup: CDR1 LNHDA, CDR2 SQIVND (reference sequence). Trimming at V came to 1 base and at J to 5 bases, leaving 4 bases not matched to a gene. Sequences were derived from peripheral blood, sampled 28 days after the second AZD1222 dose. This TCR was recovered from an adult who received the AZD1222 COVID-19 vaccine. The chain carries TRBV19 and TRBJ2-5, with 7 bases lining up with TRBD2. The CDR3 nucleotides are TGTGCCAGTAGTATAGGTCAGGGAGGGGAGACCCAGTACTTC. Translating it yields CASSIGQGGETQYF.